These T cell receptor beta chains were read from a single sample in a study of low-dose radiotherapy and immunotherapy resistance in tumors. Using its own MiXCR run on the reads, TCRdb lists one record per CDR3 protein. The sample shows 35,000 to 50,000 distinct CDR3 sequences, around 30% of them seen only once. The sample was PBMCs, taken before treatment. The receptors come from a male donor with gallbladder cancer. The conserved cysteine and the conserved F or W are not part of the CDR3 here. D genes are given only for firm matches. Some rows have no size entry. The others give once, few or many, or a class for an expanded clone.

j_call d_call v_call clone_size cdr3_aa
TRBJ2-7 . TRBV6-2/TRBV6-3 . ASSHRDFLGEQY
TRBJ2-5 . TRBV28 many ASSFGTSWQETQY
TRBJ2-7 TRBD2 TRBV28 few ASSEGLPGKQY
TRBJ1-5 . TRBV20-1 . SAQEIQGLRQPQH
TRBJ1-2 . TRBV28 . ATKQYGYT
TRBJ2-7 . TRBV7-9 . ASLWDGSSYEQY
TRBJ1-2 . TRBV7-9 medium-sized ASSFEGSGYT
TRBJ1-1 TRBD1 TRBV30 . AWRPQGPRTEAF
TRBJ2-4 . TRBV2 . ASGIRGDIQY
TRBJ2-5 . TRBV25-1 many ASSETARAETQY
TRBJ2-1 . TRBV19 many ASSIALMGGAEQF
TRBJ1-1 . TRBV28 . ASRIRGKLNTEAF
TRBJ2-3 TRBD2 TRBV7-2 many ASSLQGLAGGYLDTQY
TRBJ2-1 TRBD2 TRBV12-3/TRBV12-4 many ASSLKGTSGGAINEQF
TRBJ2-4 TRBD1 TRBV11-2 . ASSLAQGASKNIQY
TRBJ1-4 . TRBV7-9 many ASSLASGFSNEKLF
TRBJ2-1 TRBD2 TRBV2 . ASGGGGRISSYNEQF
TRBJ1-5 . TRBV4-2 . ASSLNQPQH
TRBJ2-7 . TRBV7-2 many ASSPRDASYEQY
TRBJ2-7 TRBD1 TRBV29-1 many SVKPGQGSYEQY
TRBJ2-1 . TRBV20-1 many SARKGYNEQF
TRBJ2-3 . TRBV3-1 few ASSPSGGGTDTQY
TRBJ1-1 . TRBV29-1 . SGPGPEAF
TRBJ1-2 TRBD1 TRBV27 . ASSLFLWDRDGYT
TRBJ2-7 TRBD1 TRBV29-1 many SAQGDRGPYEQY
TRBJ2-2 . TRBV28 many ASLAGTSNTGELF
TRBJ2-5 TRBD1 TRBV28 many ASSPYGDRGAGTQY
TRBJ2-7 . TRBV5-1 . ASKSAGTYEQY
TRBJ2-7 TRBD1 TRBV19 many ASSTPGDSRYEQY
TRBJ2-1 . TRBV19 many ASGANSYNEQF
TRBJ2-1 TRBD2 TRBV5-1 many ASSSSPGTSGRNEQF
TRBJ2-1 . TRBV7-8 many ASSLDRANEQF
TRBJ2-5 . TRBV5-1 many ASSQGARETQY
TRBJ2-5 . TRBV5-1 many ASSPLDPGGETQY
TRBJ2-7 . TRBV7-9 many ASSLGTGTPFEQY
TRBJ2-1 TRBD1 TRBV2 . ASRQGSSYNEQF
TRBJ2-2 . TRBV5-4 . ASNEPRGNTGELF
TRBJ2-7 TRBD2 TRBV3-1 few ASSTGGPYEQY
TRBJ1-2 TRBD1 TRBV28 . ASILQGYGYT
TRBJ2-5 TRBD1 TRBV30 many AWSVGGTGGETQY
TRBJ2-1 . TRBV15 many ATSRDRWGYEQF
TRBJ2-3 . TRBV12-3/TRBV12-4 many ASSFRRTDTQY
TRBJ2-5 . TRBV6-5 few ASNLQGGETQY
TRBJ1-2 TRBD1 TRBV30 few AWSRDRPYGYT
TRBJ1-1 TRBD1 TRBV6-2/TRBV6-3 . ASSYSGQGGTEAF
TRBJ2-7 TRBD2 TRBV2 few ASSETSGSVYEQY
TRBJ2-2 . TRBV30 many AWDTGTYNTGELF
TRBJ1-1 TRBD1 TRBV5-1 medium-sized ASSWRQGGTEAF
TRBJ2-1 TRBD2 TRBV7-9 . ASSRTSGNYNEQF
TRBJ2-1 TRBD2 TRBV3-1 many ASSQALAGGVNEQF
TRBJ1-2 . TRBV29-1 . SVEQGRNYGYT
TRBJ2-7 . TRBV28 . ASSIQAFEQY
TRBJ2-4 TRBD1 TRBV7-9 . ASSSWTGSKNIQY
TRBJ2-3 TRBD2 TRBV6-2/TRBV6-3 . ASSEMASGGAYQDTQY
TRBJ2-7 TRBD2 TRBV5-4 many ASSAGLAGELAYEQY